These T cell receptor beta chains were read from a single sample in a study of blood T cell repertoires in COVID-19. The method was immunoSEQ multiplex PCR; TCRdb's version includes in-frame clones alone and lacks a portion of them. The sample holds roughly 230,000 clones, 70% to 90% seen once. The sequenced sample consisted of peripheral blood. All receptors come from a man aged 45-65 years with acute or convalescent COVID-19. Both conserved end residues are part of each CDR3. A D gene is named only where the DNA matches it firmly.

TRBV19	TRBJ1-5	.	CASRPQGASNQPQHF
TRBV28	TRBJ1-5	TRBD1	CASSLTGGGNQPQHF
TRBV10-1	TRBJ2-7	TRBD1	CASSEGTGFREQYF
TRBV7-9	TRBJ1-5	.	CASSPQGRPGNQPQHF
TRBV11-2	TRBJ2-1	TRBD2	CASSLDGLAHSYNEQFF
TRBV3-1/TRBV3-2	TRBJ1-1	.	CASSALQGPVGEAFF
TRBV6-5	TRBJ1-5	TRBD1	CASKTQDRGNQPQHF
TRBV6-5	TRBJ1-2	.	CASSRRGWDGYTF
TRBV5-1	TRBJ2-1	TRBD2	CASSLPTSGTYNEQFF
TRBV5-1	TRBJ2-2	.	CASSLQGINTGELFF
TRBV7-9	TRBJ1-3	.	CASSLMDSSGNTIYF
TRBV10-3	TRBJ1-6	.	CAVQGKGSPLHF
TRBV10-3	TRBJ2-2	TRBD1	CAISTGTASTGELFF
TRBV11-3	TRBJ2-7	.	CASSFGSAYEQYF
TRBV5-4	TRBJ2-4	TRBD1	CASSWGQKNIQYF
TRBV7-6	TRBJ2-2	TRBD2	CASSLSGAPTGELFF
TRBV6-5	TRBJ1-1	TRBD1	CASRPDRGLGGGTFF
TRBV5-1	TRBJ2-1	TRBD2	CASSSGLGLINNEQFF
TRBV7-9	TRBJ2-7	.	CASSLTYEQYF
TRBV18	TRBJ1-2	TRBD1	CASSPSVGTDYGYTF
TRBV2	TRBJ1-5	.	CASSDGVYQPQHF
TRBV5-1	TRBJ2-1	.	CASSLLAGNNEQFF
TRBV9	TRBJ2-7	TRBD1	CASSVGETGPYEQYF